The sequence of this T cell receptor (beta chain) was determined in a study of T cell repertoires and HLA-DP antigens. Points on this clone: Its target is not known.

Only in-frame clones appear in the TCRdb table, and some are missing; sequencing was by immunoSEQ multiplex PCR. The sample has approximately 73,000 clones, roughly 75% seen once. Findings and limits, study-wide: A non-physiological HeLa system presented antigen to total CD4+ responders.

The origin of this receptor is a man between 60 and 70 years old in good health and CMV-seronegative. Sequencing was done on a sample of CD4+ T cells from PBMCs.

CDR3 amino acids: CASSDSNTEAFF. The DNA for the CDR3 is TGTGCCAGCTCGGACTCGAACACTGAAGCTTTCTTT. The chain has TRBV6-4 and TRBJ1-1; D is uncertain. Trimming left V 8 bases short and J 1 base short, with 8 bases between. This CDR3 comprises 12 residues. Per germline, CDR1 MRHNA and CDR2 SNTAGT.